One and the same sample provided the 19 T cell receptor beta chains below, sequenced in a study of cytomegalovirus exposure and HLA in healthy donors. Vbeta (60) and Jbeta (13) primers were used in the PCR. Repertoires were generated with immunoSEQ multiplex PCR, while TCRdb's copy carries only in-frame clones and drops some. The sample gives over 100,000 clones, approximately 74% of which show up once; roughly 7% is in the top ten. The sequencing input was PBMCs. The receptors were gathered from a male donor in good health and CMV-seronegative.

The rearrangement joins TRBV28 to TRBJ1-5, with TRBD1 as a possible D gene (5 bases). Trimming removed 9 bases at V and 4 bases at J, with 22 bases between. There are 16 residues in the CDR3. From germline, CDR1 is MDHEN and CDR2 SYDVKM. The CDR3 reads CASGALRGLTNQPQHF. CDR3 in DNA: TGTGCCAGTGGGGCATTAAGGGGTCTTACAAATCAGCCCCAGCATTTT.

CDR3 amino acids: CASWAGGKLFF. Written as DNA, the CDR3 is TGTGCCAGCTGGGCCGGGGGGAAACTGTTTTTT. The chain couples TRBV7-8 to TRBJ1-4; D might be TRBD1 (5 bases). CDR3 length: 11 residues. The V end lost 8 bases, the J end lost 11 bases, and 12 bases lay between the germline ends. The V gene's germline CDR1 is SGHVS and CDR2 FQNEAQ.

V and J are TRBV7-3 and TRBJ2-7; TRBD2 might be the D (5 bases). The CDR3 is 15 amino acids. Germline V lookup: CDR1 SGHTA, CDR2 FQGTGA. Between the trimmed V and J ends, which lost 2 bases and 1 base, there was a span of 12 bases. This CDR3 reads CASSLFAGLSYEQYF. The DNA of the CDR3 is TGTGCCAGCAGCTTATTTGCGGGCCTATCCTACGAGCAGTACTTC.

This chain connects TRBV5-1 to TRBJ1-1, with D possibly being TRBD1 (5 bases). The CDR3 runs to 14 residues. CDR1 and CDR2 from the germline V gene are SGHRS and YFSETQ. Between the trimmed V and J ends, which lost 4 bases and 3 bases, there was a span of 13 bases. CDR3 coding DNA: TGCGCCAGCAGCCGGGCGGAGGGGTACACTGAAGCTTTCTTT. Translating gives CASSRAEGYTEAFF.

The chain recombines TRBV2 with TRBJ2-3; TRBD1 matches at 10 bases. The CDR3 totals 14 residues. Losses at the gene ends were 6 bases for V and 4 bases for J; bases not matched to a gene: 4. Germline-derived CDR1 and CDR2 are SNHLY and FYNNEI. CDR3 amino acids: CASSRQGASDTQYF. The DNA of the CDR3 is TGTGCCAGCAGCAGACAGGGGGCTTCAGATACGCAGTATTTT. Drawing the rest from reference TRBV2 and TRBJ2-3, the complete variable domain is EPEVTQTPSHQVTQMGQEVILRCVPISNHLYFYWYRQILGQKVEFLVSFYNNEISEKSEIFDDQFSVERPDGSNFTLKIRSTKLEDSAMYFCASSRQGASDTQYFGPGTRLTVL.

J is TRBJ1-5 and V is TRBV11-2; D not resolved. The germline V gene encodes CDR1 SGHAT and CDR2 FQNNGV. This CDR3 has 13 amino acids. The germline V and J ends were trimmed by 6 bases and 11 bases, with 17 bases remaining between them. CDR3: CASSRSPDGAQHF. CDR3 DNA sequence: TGTGCCAGCAGTAGGTCCCCCGACGGGGCCCAGCATTTT.

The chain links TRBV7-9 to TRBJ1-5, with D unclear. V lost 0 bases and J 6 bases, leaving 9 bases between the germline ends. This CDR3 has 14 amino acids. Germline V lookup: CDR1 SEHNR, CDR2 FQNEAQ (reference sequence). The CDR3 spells CASSLATSGQPQHF. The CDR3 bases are TGTGCCAGCAGCTTAGCTACATCGGGTCAGCCCCAGCATTTT.

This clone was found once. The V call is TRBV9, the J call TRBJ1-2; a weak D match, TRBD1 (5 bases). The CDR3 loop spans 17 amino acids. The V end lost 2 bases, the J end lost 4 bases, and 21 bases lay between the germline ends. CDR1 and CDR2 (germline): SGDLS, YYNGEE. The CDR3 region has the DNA TGTGCCAGCAGCGTCGACCCCCACCCAACAGGCTCCTATGGCTACACCTTC. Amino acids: CASSVDPHPTGSYGYTF. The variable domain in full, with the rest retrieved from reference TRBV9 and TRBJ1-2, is DSGVTQTPKHLITATGQRVTLRCSPRSGDLSVYWYQQSLDQGLQFLIQYYNGEERAKGNILERFSAQQFPDLHSELNLSSLELGDSALYFCASSVDPHPTGSYGYTFGSGTRLTVV.

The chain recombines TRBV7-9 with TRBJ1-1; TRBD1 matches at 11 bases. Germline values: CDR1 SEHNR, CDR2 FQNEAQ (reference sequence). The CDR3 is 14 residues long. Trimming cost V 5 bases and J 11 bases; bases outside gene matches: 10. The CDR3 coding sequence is TGTGCCAGCAGCGCGTTCGGGACAGGGGGAAGTGCTTTCTTT. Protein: CASSAFGTGGSAFF.

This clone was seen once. The CDR3 DNA is TGTGCCATCAGGCCCAGAACCGGGACAGCGAGTTCTAACCCAACGAATACTAACTATGGCTACACCTTC. Translation: CAIRPRTGTASSNPTNTNYGYTF. This sequence joins TRBV10-3 and TRBJ1-2; 7 bases map to TRBD1. The CDR3 totals 23 residues. J lost 0 bases, V lost 6 bases, and 31 bases had no gene match. CDR1 and CDR2 (germline): ENHRY, SYGVKD.

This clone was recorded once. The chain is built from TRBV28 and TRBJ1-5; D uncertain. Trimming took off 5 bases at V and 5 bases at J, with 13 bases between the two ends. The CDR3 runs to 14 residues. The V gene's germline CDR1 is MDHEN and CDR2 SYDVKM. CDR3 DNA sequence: TGTGCCAGCAGTGACCTAGGCGGATATCAGCCCCAGCATTTT. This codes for CASSDLGGYQPQHF.

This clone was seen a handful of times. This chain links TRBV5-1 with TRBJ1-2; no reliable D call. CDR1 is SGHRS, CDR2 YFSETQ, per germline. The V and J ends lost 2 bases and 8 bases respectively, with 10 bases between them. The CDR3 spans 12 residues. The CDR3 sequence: CASSFLGRGYTF. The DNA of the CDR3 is TGCGCCAGCAGCTTCCTAGGTAGAGGCTACACCTTC.

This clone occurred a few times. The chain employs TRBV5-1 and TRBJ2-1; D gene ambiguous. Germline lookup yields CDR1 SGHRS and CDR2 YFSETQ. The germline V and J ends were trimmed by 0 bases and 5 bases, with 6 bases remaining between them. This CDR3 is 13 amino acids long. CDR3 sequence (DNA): TGCGCCAGCAGCTTGGTACAGAACAATGAGCAGTTCTTC. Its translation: CASSLVQNNEQFF.

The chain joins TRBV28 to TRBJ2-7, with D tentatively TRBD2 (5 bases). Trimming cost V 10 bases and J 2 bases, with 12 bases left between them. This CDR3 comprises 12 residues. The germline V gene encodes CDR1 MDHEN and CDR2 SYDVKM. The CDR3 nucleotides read TGTGCCACCACGGACTCGCCCTACGAGCAGTACTTC. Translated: CATTDSPYEQYF.

The CDR3 DNA is TGTGCCAGCAGCCGAGGGGGTGGGACCCCGCGGAGGAACACTGAAGCTTTCTTT. Its translation is CASSRGGGTPRRNTEAFF. The chain uses TRBV7-9 and TRBJ1-1, with a weak D call TRBD1 (6 bases). The V and J ends lost 5 bases and 1 base respectively, with 23 bases between them. This CDR3 contains 18 residues. Per germline, CDR1 SEHNR and CDR2 FQNEAQ (reference sequence).

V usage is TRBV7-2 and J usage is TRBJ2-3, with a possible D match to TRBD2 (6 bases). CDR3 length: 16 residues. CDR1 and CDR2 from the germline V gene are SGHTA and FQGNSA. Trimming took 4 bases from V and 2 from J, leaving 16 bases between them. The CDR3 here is CASSSRDSRPTDTQYF. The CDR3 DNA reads TGTGCCAGCAGCTCCCGGGACTCCAGACCCACAGATACGCAGTATTTT.

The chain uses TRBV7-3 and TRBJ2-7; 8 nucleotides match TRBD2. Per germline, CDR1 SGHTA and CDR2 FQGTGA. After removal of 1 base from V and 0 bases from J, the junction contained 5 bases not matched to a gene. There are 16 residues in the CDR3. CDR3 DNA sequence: TGTGCCAGCAGCTTAAAGGAGGGGACTAGCTCCTACGAGCAGTACTTC. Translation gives CASSLKEGTSSYEQYF.

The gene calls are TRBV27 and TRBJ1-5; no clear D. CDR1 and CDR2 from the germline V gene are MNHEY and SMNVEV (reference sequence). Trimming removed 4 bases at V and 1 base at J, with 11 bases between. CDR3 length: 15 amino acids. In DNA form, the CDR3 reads TGTGCCAGCAGTTCAAATGGCTTGAGCAATCAGCCCCAGCATTTT. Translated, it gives CASSSNGLSNQPQHF.

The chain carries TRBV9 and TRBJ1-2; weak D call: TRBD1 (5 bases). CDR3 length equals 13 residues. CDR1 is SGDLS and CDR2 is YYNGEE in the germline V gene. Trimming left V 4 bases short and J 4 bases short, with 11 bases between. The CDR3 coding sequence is TGTGCCAGCAGCTTCAGGGTTGGCTATGGCTACACCTTC. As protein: CASSFRVGYGYTF. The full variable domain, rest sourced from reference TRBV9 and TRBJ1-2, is DSGVTQTPKHLITATGQRVTLRCSPRSGDLSVYWYQQSLDQGLQFLIQYYNGEERAKGNILERFSAQQFPDLHSELNLSSLELGDSALYFCASSFRVGYGYTFGSGTRLTVV.